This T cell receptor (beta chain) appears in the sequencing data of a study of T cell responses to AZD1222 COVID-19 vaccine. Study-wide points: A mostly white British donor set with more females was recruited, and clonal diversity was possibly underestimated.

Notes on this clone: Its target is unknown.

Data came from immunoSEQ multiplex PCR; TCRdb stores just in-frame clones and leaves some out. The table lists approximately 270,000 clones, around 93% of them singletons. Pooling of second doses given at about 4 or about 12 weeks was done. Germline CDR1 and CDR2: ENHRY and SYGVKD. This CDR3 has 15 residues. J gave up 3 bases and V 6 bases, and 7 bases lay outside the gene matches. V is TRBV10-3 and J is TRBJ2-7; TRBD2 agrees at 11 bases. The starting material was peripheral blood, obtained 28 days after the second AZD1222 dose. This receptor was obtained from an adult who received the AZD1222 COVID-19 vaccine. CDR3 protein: CAIRDLAGGNYEQYF. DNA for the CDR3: TGTGCCATCAGGGACCTAGCGGGGGGAAACTACGAGCAGTACTTC.